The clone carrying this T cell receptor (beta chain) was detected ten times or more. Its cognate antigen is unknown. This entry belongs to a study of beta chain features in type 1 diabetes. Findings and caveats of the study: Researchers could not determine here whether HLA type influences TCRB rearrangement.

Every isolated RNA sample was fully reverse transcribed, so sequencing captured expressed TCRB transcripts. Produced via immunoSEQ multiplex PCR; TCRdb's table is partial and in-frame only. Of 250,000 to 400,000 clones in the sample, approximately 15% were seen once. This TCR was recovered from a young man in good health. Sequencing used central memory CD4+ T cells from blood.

CDR3 sequence (DNA): TGTGCCAGCAGCCAACTAACAGGGGACTATGGCTACACCTTC. It encodes CASSQLTGDYGYTF. This chain links TRBV5-6 with TRBJ1-2, with 7 positions matching TRBD1. This CDR3 is 14 amino acids long. V shed 4 bases and J 3 bases; nucleotides not matched to a gene: 6. The V gene's germline CDR1 is SGHDT and CDR2 YYEEEE.